Listed here are 4 T cell receptor beta chains from one sample, sequenced in a study of immunodeficiency. Only in-frame clones appear in the TCRdb table, and some are missing; sequencing was by immunoSEQ multiplex PCR. There are some 190 clones in the sample; around 78% occur only once, and roughly half lies in the top ten. Study observations and caveats: In patients, CD8+ rather than CD4+ T cells were severely oligoclonal. Patient CD8+ T cells had restricted TRB V-J pairing and lower productive entropy than controls.

No antigen has been identified for these receptors. The sample taken for sequencing was CD8+ T cells from blood. The source of these receptors is a woman between 18 and 29 years old with POLD1 deficiency.

This clone showed up just once. The gene calls are TRBV7-9 and TRBJ1-2; 7 nucleotides line up with TRBD1. This CDR3 region has 16 residues. Germline-derived CDR1 and CDR2 are SEHNR and FQNEAQ (reference sequence). The V and J ends lost 3 bases and 3 bases, in that order; junction bases with no gene match: 10. CDR3 region: CASSLQTGYKDYGYTF. The CDR3 nucleotides are TGTGCCAGCAGCTTGCAGACAGGGTACAAGGACTATGGCTACACCTTC.

V is TRBV6-2 or TRBV6-3 and J is TRBJ2-3; 8 bases line up with TRBD2. Germline V lookup: CDR1 MNHEY, CDR2 SVGEGT. The CDR3 runs to 20 residues. After removal of 0 bases from V and 5 bases from J, the junction contained 19 bases not matched to a gene. The CDR3 bases are TGTGCCAGCAGTTACTCGAAACTTAATCGCGGGAGGACCTTCGGAGATACGCAGTATTTT. Residues: CASSYSKLNRGRTFGDTQYF.

The V call is TRBV10-3, the J call TRBJ2-7; no reliable D call. There are 13 residues in the CDR3. CDR1 is ENHRY and CDR2 is SYGVKD in the germline V gene. The ends were cut back, 3 bases at V and 2 bases at J, with 8 bases in the middle. For the CDR3, the DNA is TGTGCCATCAGTGATCTGGGGACCTACGAGCAGTACTTC. It codes for CAISDLGTYEQYF.

This clone was picked up one time. This sequence joins TRBV3-1 (or the pseudogene TRBV3-2) and TRBJ2-7, with no clear D. V lost 5 bases, J lost 5 bases, and 16 bases lay in between. There are 14 residues in the CDR3. Looked up from germline, CDR1 is LGHDT and CDR2 is YNNKEL (reference sequence). The CDR3 DNA sequence: TGTGCCAGCAGCTCACAACTTTCGTTAGACGAGCAGTACTTC. Encoded protein: CASSSQLSLDEQYF.